Below, one T cell receptor beta chain is given with its context. This clonotype was seen repeatedly, ten times or more. The clone's antigen remains unknown. Base qualities are not provided; no much larger clone lies one nucleotide away. Its CDR3 holds 14 amino acids, cysteine through phenylalanine. The sequence is cut down to CDR3 DNA, 42 bases in frame from base 1. Reading the germline V gene gives CDR1 SGHVS and CDR2 FQNEAQ. Cut back by 2 bases and 6 bases, the V and J ends lie 14 bases apart. The library was made by multiplex PCR. TCRdb lists the instrument as Illumina HiSeq 4000. To build TCR beta libraries, CDR3 regions were amplified by Arm-PCR using iRepertoire HTBI primers. Before sequencing, the PCR products went through gel purification. As for the authors' bioinformatics: Gene usage analysis of CDR3 amino acid clonotypes relied on the roughly 58 TRBV and about 15 TRBJ segments identified across samples. Filtered high-quality paired reads were merged into contigs using COPE and FqMerger. BLAST was used to align contigs to IMGT TRBV, TRBD and TRBJ reference genes, and CDR3 was defined according to IMGT. Any clonotype with a frequency above 0.1% was classified as a highly expanded clone. Shannon entropy was used to measure repertoire diversity, and the Gini coefficient was used to measure V-J evenness. A clonotype was considered public if more than one individual shared it. The public reads were reanalyzed by TCRdb: fastp trimming at Q25, MiXCR alignment, in-frame beta chains only. Merged by CDR3 protein, the rows form single entries marked with the most common genes and DNA. V and J calls and clone size were set by TCRdb, not the authors. The sample has under 450,000 distinct CDR3 sequences on record, approximately 25% of them singletons. The ten largest clones represent approximately 28% of the sample.

This sample is drawn from a study of regulatory T cells in long-lasting Graves disease listed by TCRdb under 2021. Concerning the study at large: Persistent Graves' disease was defined as antithyroid drug treatment for over 5 years with persistently positive TSH receptor autoantibodies. Persistent Graves' disease patients were compared with newly diagnosed Graves' disease patients by peripheral blood TCR sequencing and RNA sequencing. A total of some 35 samples underwent TCR sequencing, from roughly 13 patients with persistent Graves' disease and 20 patients with newly diagnosed Graves' disease. Persistent Graves' disease patients in the clinical cohort had taken antithyroid drugs for about 10.3 years on average. The study took place in China and was registered as a clinical trial.

What the authors observed across the whole study: Because the primary lesion, thyroid tissue, could not be accessed, the study looked at peripheral blood alone. Sequencing and analysis were restricted to the TCR beta chain. Preferential use of TRBV28, TRBJ1-2 and TRBJ2-5 was observed in persistent disease, whereas TRBV20-1 and TRBJ2-1 were favored in newly diagnosed disease. Compared with newly diagnosed patients, persistent Graves' disease patients had lower TCR Shannon entropy and fewer highly expanded clones, which suggests clonal expansion. A larger number of public clonotypes was shared among persistent patients (about 2,700) than among newly diagnosed patients (around 890). The small sample size was acknowledged by the authors as a limitation that may reduce accuracy.

What this sample's time point label stands for: persistent/refractory GD, antithyroid drugs over 5 years with positive TRAb. RNA was extracted from PBMCs in TRIzol for both TCR sequencing and RNA sequencing. The diagnosis of Graves' disease was made according to American Thyroid Association guidelines. Patients were recruited from an endocrinology department in Xi'an, China. Each patient gave about 10 milliliters of peripheral blood, collected in an EDTA anticoagulant tube. Ficoll Paque Plus density gradient separation was used to isolate PBMCs, and no additional T cell sorting was done. RNA quality was checked with an Agilent 2100 Bioanalyzer and agarose gel, and concentration with a NanoDrop 2000.

The V gene is TRBV7-8 and the J gene is TRBJ2-7; no D gene call is confident. This TCR derives from a woman aged 40 to 55 with Graves disease. Donor details come from another sample of the same person, matched by shared clones. The sequencing used peripheral blood mononuclear cells (PBMCs), collected when the disease was refractory, from a patient treated with antithyroid drugs. The nucleotides read TGTGCCAGCAGCTTAAGATCTATCGCGCGCGAGCAGTACTTC. Translation gives CASSLRSIAREQYF.